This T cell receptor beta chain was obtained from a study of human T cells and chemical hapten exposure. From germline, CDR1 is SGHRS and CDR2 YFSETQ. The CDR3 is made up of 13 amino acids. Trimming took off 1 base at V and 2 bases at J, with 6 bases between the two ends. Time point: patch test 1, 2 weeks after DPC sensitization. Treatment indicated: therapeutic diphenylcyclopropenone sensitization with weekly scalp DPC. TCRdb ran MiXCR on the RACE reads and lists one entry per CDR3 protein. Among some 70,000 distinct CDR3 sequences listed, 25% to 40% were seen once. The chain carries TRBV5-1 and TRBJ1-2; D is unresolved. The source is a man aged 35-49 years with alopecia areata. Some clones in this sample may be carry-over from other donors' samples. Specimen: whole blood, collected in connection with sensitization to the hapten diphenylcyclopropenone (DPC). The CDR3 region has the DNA TGCGCCAGCAGCTTGTTCTCCAACTATGGCTACACCTTC. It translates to CASSLFSNYGYTF.